The 25 T cell receptor beta chains given below trace back to one sample, sequenced in a study of blood T cells in healthy people across ages. Primed by a sample-barcoded 5' primer and a J-beta primer mix, a second PCR proceeded for about 6 to 11 cycles. Using its own MiXCR run on the 5' RACE reads, TCRdb lists one record per CDR3 protein. The sample contains about 780,000 distinct CDR3 sequences, 20% to 30% of which appear only once. These data also formed part of another study, on T cells of mothers and their children.

Sequencing was done on a sample of blood. The source of these receptors is a boy younger than 18 in good health.

On this clonotype itself: Germline is not matched at one junction end, which may reflect a read error. The chain is built from TRBV6-6 and TRBJ2-7; D gene ambiguous. The CDR3 consists of 12 residues. Germline V gives CDR1 MNHNY, CDR2 SVGAGI (reference sequence). CDR3 protein: CASSYSFGEQCF. In DNA form, the CDR3 reads TGTGCCAGCAGTTACTCGTTCGGCGAGCAGTGCTTC.

The chain carries TRBV29-1 and TRBJ1-2, with 7 bases fitting TRBD1. In germline, CDR1 is SQVTM, CDR2 ANQGSEA. The CDR3 sequence is 12 residues long. Germline trimming cut 4 bases from V and 8 bases from J; bases unmatched to any gene: 7. The CDR3 here is CSVADRDRGYTF. Here the CDR3 DNA reads TGCAGCGTTGCCGACAGGGATCGAGGCTACACCTTC.

The sample holds a few counts of this clonotype. The chain uses TRBV28 and TRBJ2-2; D is possibly TRBD2 (5 bases). Germline values: CDR1 MDHEN, CDR2 SYDVKM. The germline V and J ends were trimmed by 5 bases and 0 bases, with 19 bases remaining between them. The CDR3 is 18 residues long. CDR3 amino acids: CASSPLLVGDSNTGELFF. CDR3 nucleotides: TGTGCCAGCAGTCCACTCCTCGTCGGGGATTCGAACACCGGGGAGCTGTTTTTT. The entire variable domain, with the rest obtained from reference TRBV28 and TRBJ2-2, is as follows: DVKVTQSSRYLVKRTGEKVFLECVQDMDHENMFWYRQDPGLGLRLIYFSYDVKMKEKGDIPEGYSVSREKKERFSLILESASTNQTSMYLCASSPLLVGDSNTGELFFGEGSRLTVL.

There are a few counts of this clonotype. CDR3 in DNA: TGCGCCAGCAGCCAATTACGGACAGAGAGGGCTTTCTTT. This gives the protein CASSQLRTERAFF. This chain uses TRBV4-1 with TRBJ1-1; D is possibly TRBD1 (6 bases). V lost 2 bases, J lost 11 bases, and 15 bases lay in between. CDR3 size: 13 residues. Germline V lookup: CDR1 MGHRA, CDR2 YSYEKL.

In this sample, this clonotype turned up once. The chain links TRBV6-5 to TRBJ2-5; possible D gene TRBD1, 6 bases. Trimming cost V 7 bases and J 1 base, with 16 bases left between them. In germline, CDR1 is MNHEY, CDR2 SVGAGI. The CDR3 contains 15 residues. The CDR3 here is CASKRDIFLQETQYF. The CDR3 region has the DNA TGTGCCAGCAAAAGGGACATATTTCTCCAAGAGACCCAGTACTTC.

This sequence joins TRBV18 and TRBJ1-1; no firm D call. Trimming pared 6 bases from V and 1 base from J, leaving 15 bases between. Germline V gene data show CDR1 as KGHSH and CDR2 as LQKENI. CDR3 length: 15 amino acids. The chain's CDR3 is CASSRREGPNTEAFF. DNA for the CDR3: TGTGCCAGCTCCCGGCGGGAGGGCCCGAACACTGAAGCTTTCTTT.

This clonotype was observed a handful of times. V usage is TRBV28 and J usage is TRBJ2-7; TRBD1 matches 7 bases. This CDR3 spans 14 amino acids. Germline V CDR1 and CDR2: MDHEN, SYDVKM. J lost 1 base, V lost 2 bases, and 2 bases had no gene match. The CDR3 DNA is TGTGCCAGCAGTTTAACGACAGGGTCCTACGAGCAGTACTTC. Its translation is CASSLTTGSYEQYF.

The chain combines TRBV20-1 with TRBJ2-7; 8 bases align to TRBD2. Trimming removed 6 bases from V and 2 bases from J; junction bases left unmatched: 9. The CDR3 spans 14 residues. The V gene's germline CDR1 is DFQATT and CDR2 SNEGSKA (reference sequence). The CDR3 loop is CSAAGAGGTYEQYF. DNA for the CDR3: TGCAGTGCGGCGGGGGCGGGGGGTACCTACGAGCAGTACTTC.

This clonotype has more than one count but fewer than ten. The V gene is TRBV5-5, the J gene TRBJ1-5, with 8 bases matching TRBD1. V dropped 4 bases and J dropped 4; count of bases not matched to a gene: 10. CDR3 length equals 16 residues. CDR1 and CDR2 from the germline V gene are SGHKS and YYEKEE (reference sequence). CDR3 nucleotide sequence: TGTGCCAGCAGCCCTCACCGGACAGGGAAGAATCAGCCCCAGCATTTT. It translates to CASSPHRTGKNQPQHF.

The sample holds a few counts of this clonotype. Its ends do not fully match the called genes, so a read error is possible. The V call is TRBV4-2, the J call TRBJ2-7, with D unresolved. Germline CDR1 and CDR2: LGHNA and YNFKEQ. The CDR3 has 12 amino acids. The CDR3 protein is CASSQDMVRVSF. Written as DNA, the CDR3 is TGTGCCAGCAGCCAAGATATGGTTCGTGTCAGCTTC.

This clonotype was seen more than once but under ten times. The CDR3 region has the DNA TGCGCCAGCAGTCACAGGGAGAACACCGGGGAGCTGTTTTTT. This gives the protein CASSHRENTGELFF. The chain employs TRBV5-1 and TRBJ2-2, with a tentative D call TRBD1 (6 bases). Germline loops: CDR1 SGHRS, CDR2 YFSETQ. V dropped 5 bases and J dropped 1 base, with 9 bases sitting between them. This CDR3 is built from 14 residues.

A few counts support this clonotype. The V gene is TRBV7-2, the J gene TRBJ2-4; 7 bases are a match to TRBD2. Per germline, CDR1 SGHTA and CDR2 FQGNSA. V lost 1 base to trimming and J lost 2 bases; unmatched junction nucleotides: 5. The CDR3 loop spans 16 amino acids. CDR3 sequence (DNA): TGTGCCAGCAGCTTAGTGGCGGGGGAGACCAAAAACATTCAGTACTTC. Translation: CASSLVAGETKNIQYF.

The rearrangement uses TRBV4-2 and TRBJ1-5, with TRBD1 identical over 8 bases. Germline V gene data show CDR1 as LGHNA and CDR2 as YNFKEQ. V lost 2 bases and J lost 6; bases outside the gene matches: 6. This CDR3 contains 15 residues. CDR3 residues: CASSQRTGQGQPQHF. In DNA form, the CDR3 reads TGTGCCAGCAGCCAAAGGACAGGACAGGGTCAGCCCCAGCATTTT.

At least ten counts were recorded for this clonotype. V and J are TRBV12-3 or TRBV12-4 and TRBJ1-3; 8 nucleotides agree with TRBD1. CDR3 length: 15 residues. V trimming: 4 bases; J trimming: 3 bases; junction bases outside the gene matches: 5. The CDR3 protein is CASSSSDRGGNTIYF. CDR3 in DNA: TGTGCCAGCAGTTCGTCAGACAGGGGTGGAAACACCATATATTTT.

The V call is TRBV7-6, the J call TRBJ2-5; no definite D call. With 5 bases removed from V and 3 bases from J, the gap between germline ends came to 7 bases. This CDR3 is 12 amino acids long. Germline CDR1 is SGHVS and CDR2 is FNYEAQ. CDR3 sequence reads: CASSISEETQYF. CDR3 nucleotides: TGTGCCAGCAGCATCTCGGAAGAGACCCAGTACTTC.

The rearrangement joins TRBV2 to TRBJ2-7, with TRBD1 matching over 10 bases. The germline CDR1 and CDR2 sequences are SNHLY and FYNNEI. CDR3 length: 14 residues. With 6 bases clipped from V and 4 bases from J, the junction kept 6 bases outside the gene matches. CDR3 loop: CASRGQGVWYEQYF. The CDR3 DNA is TGTGCCAGCAGAGGACAGGGGGTTTGGTACGAGCAGTACTTC.

The chain combines TRBV18 with TRBJ2-1, with D perhaps TRBD2 (6 bases). CDR1 is KGHSH and CDR2 is LQKENI in the germline V gene. CDR3 length: 14 amino acids. V gave up 6 bases and J gave up 4 bases, with 13 bases separating them. In nucleotides, the CDR3 is TGTGCCAGCTCCGCCCGGGGGAATTACAATGAGCAGTTCTTC. Amino acid sequence: CASSARGNYNEQFF.

The sample holds one count of this clonotype. In nucleotides, the CDR3 is TGTGCCACCCTGGGACAGGGAGAAGAAAAACTGTTTTTT. This encodes CATLGQGEEKLFF. The gene calls are TRBV28 and TRBJ1-4; 9 bases fit TRBD1. The CDR3 is made up of 13 amino acids. V gave up 10 bases and J gave up 8 bases; unmatched junction bases: 8. Looked up from germline, CDR1 is MDHEN and CDR2 is SYDVKM.

A few counts support this clonotype. J is TRBJ2-1 and V is TRBV6-5, with 10 bases aligning to TRBD2. The CDR3 has 15 residues. Losses at the gene ends were 0 bases for V and 6 bases for J; bases not matched to a gene: 2. Germline V lookup: CDR1 MNHEY, CDR2 SVGAGI. The CDR3 region is CASSYSSGGPNEQFF. CDR3 nucleotide sequence: TGTGCCAGCAGTTACTCTAGCGGGGGGCCCAATGAGCAGTTCTTC.

The CDR3 is CASSHGLEETQYF. The CDR3 DNA reads as TGCGCCAGCAGCCACGGCTTAGAGGAAACCCAGTACTTC. The rearrangement uses TRBV4-1 and TRBJ2-7; D uncertain. The CDR3 is 13 amino acids. The germline V gene has CDR1 MGHRA and CDR2 YSYEKL. Trimming took 3 bases from V and 10 from J, leaving 16 bases between them.

The rearrangement links TRBV7-9 to TRBJ2-7, with D unclear. The CDR3 consists of 11 residues. Deletions cut 5 bases from V and 6 bases from J, with 8 bases between. Germline CDR1 is SEHNR and CDR2 is FQNEAQ (reference sequence). In DNA, the CDR3 is TGTGCCAGCAGCACCCCTCTCGAGCAGTACTTC. Its protein is CASSTPLEQYF.

This clonotype was counted only a few times. CDR3 in DNA: TGTGCCAGCAGTCTACTCGGGAGCGGGGGCCTCCTCCCGTACTTC. It yields the protein CASSLLGSGGLLPYF. V and J are TRBV28 and TRBJ2-5; 8 positions agree with TRBD2. With V trimmed by 5 bases and J by 13 bases, 18 bases remained unmatched. CDR1 and CDR2 from the germline V gene are MDHEN and SYDVKM. The CDR3 runs 15 residues.

The chain uses TRBV20-1 and TRBJ1-1; 8 bases align to TRBD1. From germline, CDR1 is DFQATT and CDR2 SNEGSKA (reference sequence). The CDR3 extends over 15 amino acids. The junction had 9 bases not matched to a gene; V was cut back by 5 bases and J by 1 base. The CDR3 DNA is TGCAGTGCTGTAACAGGGGGGCTAGAGAACACTGAAGCTTTCTTT. Residues: CSAVTGGLENTEAFF.

A few counts support this clonotype. The rearrangement links TRBV4-1 to TRBJ2-5; no clear D gene. CDR3 size: 15 residues. Germline V gene sequence: CDR1 MGHRA, CDR2 YSYEKL. The germline V and J ends were trimmed by 0 bases and 5 bases, with 13 bases remaining between them. The CDR3 bases are TGCGCCAGCAGCCAAGATCTCGAGCTTCTGGAGACCCAGTACTTC. It translates to CASSQDLELLETQYF.

This chain joins TRBV10-3 and TRBJ2-1, with 7 nucleotides matching TRBD1. V shed 2 bases, J shed 10 bases, and the junction held 5 bases outside the gene matches. The CDR3 sequence is 13 residues long. Per the germline V gene, CDR1 is ENHRY and CDR2 is SYGVKD. DNA of the CDR3: TGTGCCATCAGTGAGGGACAGGAAGGCGAGCAGTTCTTC. Translated, it gives CAISEGQEGEQFF.